Shown below are 13 T cell receptor beta chains from a single sample sequenced in a study of radiotherapy plus CTLA-4 blockade in lung cancer. TCRdb's copy holds only in-frame clones and misses some; the assay was immunoSEQ multiplex PCR. Of tens of thousands of clones in the sample, about 77% were seen once. This material consisted of peripheral blood, taken from a patient treated with radiotherapy plus ipilimumab. The receptor source for this set is a human donor with non-small cell lung cancer whose response to radiotherapy plus ipilimumab could not be evaluated.

The chain employs TRBV7-8 and TRBJ1-3; TRBD1 aligns across 9 bases. The CDR3 is 17 amino acids. The J segment lost 0 bases and the V segment lost 2 bases, leaving 5 bases of the junction unmatched. Germline loops: CDR1 SGHVS, CDR2 FQNEAQ. In DNA form, the CDR3 reads TGTGCCAGCAGCTTACAGGACAGGGGCTTCTCTGGAAACACCATATATTTT. Protein product: CASSLQDRGFSGNTIYF.

This chain joins TRBV18 and TRBJ1-2; D not resolved. CDR3 length: 15 amino acids. Germline loops: CDR1 KGHSH, CDR2 LQKENI. Trimming shortened V by 3 bases and J by 4 bases, and 15 bases separated the two germline ends. The CDR3, as DNA: TGTGCCAGCTCACCTGATGGCAGACAATTCTATGGCTACACCTTC. Protein: CASSPDGRQFYGYTF.

The CDR3 sequence: CASSKGLAADTQYF. DNA of the CDR3: TGTGCCAGCAGCAAGGGACTAGCGGCCGATACGCAGTATTTT. The gene calls are TRBV7-3 and TRBJ2-3; TRBD2 matches at 11 bases. Looked up from germline, CDR1 is SGHTA and CDR2 is FQGTGA. CDR3 length: 14 residues. The V segment lost 5 bases and the J segment 6 bases; nucleotides outside the gene matches: 4.

The chain links TRBV19 to TRBJ1-4; no firm D call. This CDR3 has 14 amino acids. Germline CDR1 reads LNHDA; CDR2 reads SQIVND (reference sequence). V was clipped by 6 bases and J by 0 bases, with 8 bases between them. CDR3 amino acids: CASSPTATNEKLFF. The CDR3 DNA follows: TGTGCCAGTAGCCCAACGGCAACTAATGAAAAACTGTTTTTT.

V gene TRBV6-5 combines with J gene TRBJ1-1; 8 bases match TRBD1. Per the germline V gene, CDR1 is MNHEY and CDR2 is SVGAGI. V lost 2 bases to trimming and J lost 7 bases; unmatched junction nucleotides: 3. CDR3 size: 13 residues. DNA for the CDR3: TGTGCCAGCAGTTACGTACAGGGGGGTGAAGCTTTCTTT. Translation: CASSYVQGGEAFF.

The table lists this clone with a count of one. This rearrangement joins TRBV30 to TRBJ1-5; 8 positions agree with TRBD1. The CDR3 has 15 amino acids. J was trimmed by 0 bases and V by 5 bases; bases with no gene match: 6. CDR1 is GTSNPN and CDR2 is SVGIG in the germline V gene (reference sequence). CDR3 loop: CAWGQGYYSNQPQHF. CDR3 nucleotide sequence: TGTGCCTGGGGACAGGGTTATTATAGCAATCAGCCCCAGCATTTT.

The genes are TRBV27 and TRBJ2-7, with TRBD1 matching over 10 bases. V lost 4 bases, J lost 4 bases, and 7 bases stayed unmatched. The length of the CDR3 is 15 residues. The germline V gene encodes CDR1 MNHEY and CDR2 SMNVEV (reference sequence). CDR3 sequence reads: CASSSRQGALYEQYF. The CDR3 region has the DNA TGTGCCAGCAGTTCCCGACAGGGGGCCCTTTACGAGCAGTACTTC.

The chain joins TRBV5-4 to TRBJ1-1; no clear D. With 1 base removed from V and 4 bases from J, the gap between germline ends came to 17 bases. The CDR3 length is 16 residues. Germline V gene lookup returns CDR1 SGHNT and CDR2 YYREEE (reference sequence). CDR3 residues: CASSLSGIAFGTEAFF. CDR3 DNA: TGTGCCAGCAGCTTGTCAGGTATTGCGTTTGGCACTGAAGCTTTCTTT.

V usage is TRBV6-1 and J usage is TRBJ2-1, with D possibly TRBD1 on 5 matching bases. Germline V gene data show CDR1 as MNHNS and CDR2 as SASEGT. There are 13 residues in the CDR3. Trimming cost V 9 bases and J 0 bases, with 9 bases left between them. The CDR3 region is CASDSFSYNEQFF. The DNA of the CDR3 is TGTGCCAGTGACAGTTTCTCCTACAATGAGCAGTTCTTC.

This chain links TRBV7-9 with TRBJ1-5, with D possibly being TRBD1 (5 bases). Germline V gene lookup returns CDR1 SEHNR and CDR2 FQNEAQ (reference sequence). Trimming shortened V by 3 bases and J by 7 bases, and 7 bases separated the two germline ends. The CDR3 runs to 12 residues. The CDR3 here is CASSFWGQPQHF. The CDR3 region has the DNA TGTGCCAGCAGCTTCTGGGGCCAGCCCCAGCATTTT.

This clone was seen only once. The chain is built from TRBV5-1 and TRBJ1-2, with a tentative D call TRBD1 (5 bases). The germline V gene has CDR1 SGHRS and CDR2 YFSETQ. The CDR3 runs to 12 residues. V lost 0 bases and J lost 10, with 10 bases in between. DNA of the CDR3: TGCGCCAGCAGCTTGGGGCAGGACATCTACACCTTC. Amino acid sequence: CASSLGQDIYTF.

This clone was recorded only once. CDR3 loop: CASLREGPDTQYF. The DNA of the CDR3 is TGTGCCAGCCTGCGGGAGGGTCCAGATACGCAGTATTTT. V and J are TRBV6-6 and TRBJ2-3; 9 positions agree with TRBD2. The germline CDR1 and CDR2 sequences are MNHNY and SVGAGI (reference sequence). This CDR3 spans 13 amino acids. The V and J ends lost 8 bases and 4 bases, in that order; junction bases with no gene match: 4.

About this clone itself: At one boundary the junction diverges from the germline segment, which might be a read error. V is TRBV11-3 and J is TRBJ1-6, with D possibly being TRBD1 (5 bases). The germline CDR1 and CDR2 sequences are SGHNT and YENEEA. CDR3 size: 13 residues. The CDR3 nucleotides are TGTGCCAGCAGCTTCGATGACAGATCACCCCCCCACTTT. Translated: CASSFDDRSPPHF.